The count of the clone carrying this TCR beta chain is one. Its antigen is as yet unknown. This entry comes from a study of T cell responses to AZD1222 COVID-19 vaccine. The study, taken as a whole, reports: White British donors predominated, females outnumbered males, and clonal diversity was possibly underestimated.

Trimming left V 0 bases short and J 5 bases short, with 11 bases between. Germline loops: CDR1 LGHDT, CDR2 YNNKEL (reference sequence). The CDR3 is 15 residues long. This table comes from immunoSEQ multiplex PCR, and its TCRdb copy is limited to in-frame clones, with some not included. The table has over 95,000 clones, about 88% seen once. Here the sequenced sample was peripheral blood, taken 28 days after the second AZD1222 dose. The chain employs TRBV3-1 (or the pseudogene TRBV3-2) and TRBJ2-1, with D possibly TRBD2 on 6 matching bases. The receptor's source is an adult who received the AZD1222 COVID-19 vaccine. The CDR3 loop reads CASSQDAAGNNEQFF. CDR3 DNA: TGTGCCAGCAGCCAAGATGCGGCGGGGAACAATGAGCAGTTCTTC.